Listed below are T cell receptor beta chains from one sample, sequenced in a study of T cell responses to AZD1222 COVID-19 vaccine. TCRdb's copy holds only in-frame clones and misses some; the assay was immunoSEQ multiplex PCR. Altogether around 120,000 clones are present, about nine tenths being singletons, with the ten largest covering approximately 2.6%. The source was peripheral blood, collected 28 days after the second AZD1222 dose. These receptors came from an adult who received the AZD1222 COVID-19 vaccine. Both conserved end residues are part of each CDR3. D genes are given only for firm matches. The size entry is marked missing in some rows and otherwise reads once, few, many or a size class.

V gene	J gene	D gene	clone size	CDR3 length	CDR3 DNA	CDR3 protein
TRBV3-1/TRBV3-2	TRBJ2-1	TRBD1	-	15	TGTGCCAGCACCATGGACAGGGATTCCTACAATGAGCAGTTCTTC	CASTMDRDSYNEQFF
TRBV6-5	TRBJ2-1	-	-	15	TGTGCCAGCAGTTCCTCCGACGGGGCGTGGGATGAGCAGTTCTTC	CASSSSDGAWDEQFF
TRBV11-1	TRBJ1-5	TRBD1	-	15	TGTGCCAGCAGCCCGGGGACAGGGGCATTCGAACCCCAGCATTTT	CASSPGTGAFEPQHF
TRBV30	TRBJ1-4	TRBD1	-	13	TGTGCCTGGAGTGATTGGACAGGGCCGAAACTGTTTTTT	CAWSDWTGPKLFF
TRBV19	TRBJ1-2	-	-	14	TGTGCCAGTAGTGCCACGACCTTGAACTATGGCTACACCTTC	CASSATTLNYGYTF
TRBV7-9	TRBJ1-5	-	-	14	TGTGCCAGCAGCCCTGATGGGGGCTCTCAGCCCCAGCATTTT	CASSPDGGSQPQHF
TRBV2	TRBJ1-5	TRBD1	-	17	TGTGCCAGCACTGAACAGATCGGACAGGGGTTCGGGCAGCCCCAGCATTTT	CASTEQIGQGFGQPQHF
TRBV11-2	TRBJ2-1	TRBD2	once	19	TGTGCCAGCAGCTCGAGGGGACTAGCGGGGGGGCGATCCTACAATGAGCAGTTCTTC	CASSSRGLAGGRSYNEQFF
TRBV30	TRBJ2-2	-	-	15	TGTGCCTGGAGTGTATTAAGGTTCGGCACCGGGGAGCTGTTTTTT	CAWSVLRFGTGELFF
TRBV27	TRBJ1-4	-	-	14	TGTGCCAGCAGTCTAGACAGGTCTAATGAAAAACTGTTTTTT	CASSLDRSNEKLFF
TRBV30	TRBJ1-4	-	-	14	TGTGCCTGGAGTGTAGGAGGGAGTAATGAAAAACTGTTTTTT	CAWSVGGSNEKLFF
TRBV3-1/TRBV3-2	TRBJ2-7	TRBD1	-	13	TGTGCCAGCAGCCAAACCAGACAGGGAGAGCAGTACTTC	CASSQTRQGEQYF
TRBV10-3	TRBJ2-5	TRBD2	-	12	TGTGCCACGACTAGCGGGGGAGAGACCCAGTACTTC	CATTSGGETQYF
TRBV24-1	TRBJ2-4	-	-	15	TGTGCCACCAGTGATTTTTGGATAGCCAAAAACATTCAGTACTTC	CATSDFWIAKNIQYF
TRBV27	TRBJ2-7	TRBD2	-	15	TGTGCCAGCAGTCAATCGGGACTAGCGGGCGACGAGCAGTACTTC	CASSQSGLAGDEQYF
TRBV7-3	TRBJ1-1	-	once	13	TGTGCCAGCAGCCTGGGGGAGAACACTGAAGCTTTCTTT	CASSLGENTEAFF
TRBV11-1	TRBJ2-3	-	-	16	TGTGCCAGCAGCTTAGCGGGAGGGGGTTCCACAGATACGCAGTATTTT	CASSLAGGGSTDTQYF
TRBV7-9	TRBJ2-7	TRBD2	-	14	TGTGCCAGCAGCTTAGGTGGACTAGCGGGCTTCCTGTACTTC	CASSLGGLAGFLYF
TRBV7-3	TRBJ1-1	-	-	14	TGTGCCAGCAGCTTAAGATCTGGGAACACTGAAGCTTTCTTT	CASSLRSGNTEAFF
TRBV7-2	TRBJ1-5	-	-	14	TGTGCCAGCAGCTTGTCAGATAGCAATCAGCCCCAGCATTTT	CASSLSDSNQPQHF
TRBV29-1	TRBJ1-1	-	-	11	TGCAGCGAGGGCGGATACACTGAAGCTTTCTTT	CSEGGYTEAFF
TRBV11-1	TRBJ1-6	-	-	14	TGTGCCAGCAGCTTGGCAGAGAATAATTCACCCCTCCACTTT	CASSLAENNSPLHF
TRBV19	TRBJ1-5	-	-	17	TGTGCCAGTAGTATTTGGGCGGGGGGAAGGGTAAATCAGCCCCAGCATTTT	CASSIWAGGRVNQPQHF
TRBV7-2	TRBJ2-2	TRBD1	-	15	TGTGCCAGCAGGGCCGGGACAGCGAACACCGGGGAGCTGTTTTTT	CASRAGTANTGELFF
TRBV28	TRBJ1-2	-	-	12	TGTGCCAGCAGTTTAGCTAACTATGGCTACACCTTC	CASSLANYGYTF
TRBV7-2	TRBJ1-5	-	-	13	TGTGCCAGCAGCTCCACCTCTGATAGGTCCCAGCATTTT	CASSSTSDRSQHF
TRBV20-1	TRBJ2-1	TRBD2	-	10	TGCAGTACCACCGGGACTAGCCAGTTCTTC	CSTTGTSQFF
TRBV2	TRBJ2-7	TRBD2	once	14	TGTGCCAGCACTTCCGGGACTACCACGGGCGAGCAGTACTTC	CASTSGTTTGEQYF
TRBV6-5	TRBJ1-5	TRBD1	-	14	TGTGCCAGCTTGTGGCAGGGGGGCAATCAGCCCCAGCATTTT	CASLWQGGNQPQHF
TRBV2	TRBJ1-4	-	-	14	TGTGCCGCAGCCCCGGGTCCGTGGAAGGAAAAACTGTTTTTT	CAAAPGPWKEKLFF
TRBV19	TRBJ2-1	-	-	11	TGTGCCAGTAGTATAGGGGTGAAGCAGTTCTTC	CASSIGVKQFF
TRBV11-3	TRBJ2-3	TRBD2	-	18	TGTGCCAGCAGCTTAGGATCACTAGCGGGGGGCCGGGGAGATACGCAGTATTTT	CASSLGSLAGGRGDTQYF
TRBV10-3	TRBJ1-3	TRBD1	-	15	TGTGCCATCAGGGAAACGACAGGGCTTGGAAACACCATATATTTT	CAIRETTGLGNTIYF
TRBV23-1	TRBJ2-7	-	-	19	TGCGCCAGCAGTCACCCCGATATATCCTCCGGGACACCAACCTACGAGCAGTACTTC	CASSHPDISSGTPTYEQYF
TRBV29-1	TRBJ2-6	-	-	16	TGCAGCGTTTTTAGGCGTCTTGACTCTGGGGCCAACGTCCTGACTTTC	CSVFRRLDSGANVLTF
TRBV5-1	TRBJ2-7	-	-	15	TGCGCCAGCAGCTTGATGTCAGGGGAATACGACGAGCAGTACTTC	CASSLMSGEYDEQYF
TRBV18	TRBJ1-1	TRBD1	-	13	TGTGCCAGCTCACCGGACAGGGACACTGAAGCTTTCTTT	CASSPDRDTEAFF
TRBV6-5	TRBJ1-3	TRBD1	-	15	TGTGCCAGCAGTCGAGGACAGGCATCTGGAAACACCATATATTTT	CASSRGQASGNTIYF
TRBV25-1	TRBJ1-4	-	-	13	TGTGCCAGCACCAACCCCATGGGAGAAAAACTGTTTTTT	CASTNPMGEKLFF
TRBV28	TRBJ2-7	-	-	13	TGTGCCAGCAGTTTACGGTTTTTCTACGAGCAGTACTTC	CASSLRFFYEQYF
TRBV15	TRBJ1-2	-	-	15	TGTGCCACCAGCAGAGGGGGGGACGCGGGGTATGGCTACACCTTC	CATSRGGDAGYGYTF
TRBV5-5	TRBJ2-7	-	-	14	TGTGCCAGCAACTTAACCCCAGGGTCCTACGAGCAGTACTTC	CASNLTPGSYEQYF
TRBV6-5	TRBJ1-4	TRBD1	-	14	TGTGCCAGCAGTAGGACAGGGGGAAATGAAAAACTGTTTTTT	CASSRTGGNEKLFF
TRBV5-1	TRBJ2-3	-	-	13	TGCGCCAGCAGCTTGGAGGGCACAGATACGCAGTATTTT	CASSLEGTDTQYF
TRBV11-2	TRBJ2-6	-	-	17	TGTGCCAGCGACTTAGGCTGGCAAAGTCGGGGGGCCAACGTCCTGACTTTC	CASDLGWQSRGANVLTF
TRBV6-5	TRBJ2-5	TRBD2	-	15	TGTGCCAGCAGGCTAGCGGGGGGGCTTCAAGAGACCCAGTACTTC	CASRLAGGLQETQYF